Shown below are 31 T cell receptor beta chains from a single sample sequenced in a study of blood T cell repertoires in COVID-19. Sequencing was performed with immunoSEQ multiplex PCR; in TCRdb, only in-frame clones are kept and a portion is missing. Among 95,000 to 150,000 clones listed, just over 70% were seen once. Sequencing input: peripheral blood. The source is a human donor with acute or convalescent COVID-19. The donor label of this sample is uncertain.

The gene calls are TRBV5-1 and TRBJ1-6; 7 nucleotides match TRBD1. Germline CDR1 is SGHRS and CDR2 is YFSETQ. Trimming at V came to 4 bases and at J to 0 bases, leaving 7 bases not matched to a gene. The CDR3 length is 17 residues. The CDR3 region has the DNA TGCGCCAGCAGCCAAAAACAGGGGAGCTCCTATAATTCACCCCTCCACTTT. Amino acids: CASSQKQGSSYNSPLHF.

This chain joins TRBV9 and TRBJ1-3; 8 bases agree with TRBD1. The CDR3 spans 18 residues. The trim removed 3 bases at V and 0 bases at J, leaving 11 bases unmatched. Per germline, CDR1 SGDLS and CDR2 YYNGEE. The CDR3 DNA reads as TGTGCCAGCAGCGGAGGGTGGGACAGGCTGAGCTCTGGAAACACCATATATTTT. It specifies CASSGGWDRLSSGNTIYF.

The J gene is TRBJ1-5, the V gene TRBV3-1 (or the pseudogene TRBV3-2); no firm D call. Germline CDR1 is LGHDT and CDR2 is YNNKEL (reference sequence). The CDR3 contains 13 residues. V was pared by 1 base and J by 7 bases, with 8 bases between. DNA of the CDR3: TGTGCCAGCAGCCAAGCCCCGGGGCAGCCCCAGCATTTT. It encodes CASSQAPGQPQHF.

The rearrangement joins TRBV5-6 to TRBJ1-1; D call uncertain. CDR1 is SGHDT and CDR2 is YYEEEE in the germline V gene. V was clipped by 0 bases and J by 1 base, with 7 bases between them. The CDR3 contains 14 residues. CDR3 loop: CASSLDGWNTEAFF. The CDR3 DNA sequence: TGTGCCAGCAGCTTGGACGGTTGGAACACTGAAGCTTTCTTT. The entire variable domain, with the rest obtained from reference TRBV5-6 and TRBJ1-1, is as follows: DAGVTQSPTHLIKTRGQQVTLRCSPKSGHDTVSWYQQALGQGPQFIFQYYEEEERQRGNFPDRFSGHQFPNYSSELNVNALLLGDSALYLCASSLDGWNTEAFFGQGTRLTVV.

The chain carries TRBV5-1 and TRBJ2-7, with 10 nucleotides matching TRBD2. The CDR3 is 15 amino acids. From germline, CDR1 is SGHRS and CDR2 YFSETQ. Germline trimming cut 4 bases from V and 1 base from J; bases unmatched to any gene: 5. The chain's CDR3 is CASSRTSGDSYEQYF. In DNA, the CDR3 is TGCGCCAGCAGCCGCACTAGCGGGGATTCCTACGAGCAGTACTTC.

The chain links TRBV3-1 (or the pseudogene TRBV3-2) to TRBJ2-3; 8 bases agree with TRBD2. This CDR3 comprises 15 residues. V shed 5 bases, J shed 1 base, and the junction held 5 bases outside the gene matches. Germline values: CDR1 LGHDT, CDR2 YNNKEL (reference sequence). Written as DNA, the CDR3 is TGTGCCAGCAGCAGGCTGACTAGCGGCACAGATACGCAGTATTTT. Translating it yields CASSRLTSGTDTQYF.

Only a few counts were recorded for this clone. J is TRBJ2-2 and V is TRBV19; D is perhaps TRBD2 (5 bases). The germline gives CDR1 LNHDA, CDR2 SQIVND (reference sequence). This CDR3 is 13 amino acids long. V gave up 6 bases and J gave up 4 bases, with 9 bases separating them. CDR3 in amino acids: CASRVAGTGELFF. DNA of the CDR3: TGTGCCAGTAGAGTTGCGGGCACCGGGGAGCTGTTTTTT.

CDR3 DNA sequence: TGTGCCAGCAGCCGCCGGGGGGGTCCTGGAAACACCATATATTTT. This codes for CASSRRGGPGNTIYF. This sequence joins TRBV7-2 and TRBJ1-3, with a tentative D call TRBD1 (5 bases). This CDR3 region has 15 residues. V was cut by 5 bases and J by 2 bases, with 13 bases left in between. Germline CDR1 is SGHTA and CDR2 is FQGNSA.

This clone was detected once. This sequence joins TRBV5-4 and TRBJ1-2; 7 nucleotides line up with TRBD1. After removal of 3 bases from V and 5 bases from J, the junction contained 4 bases not matched to a gene. CDR3 size: 13 residues. CDR1 is SGHNT and CDR2 is YYREEE in the germline V gene (reference sequence). The CDR3 protein is CASSSGTDYGYTF. Here the CDR3 DNA reads TGTGCCAGCAGCTCCGGGACAGATTATGGCTACACCTTC. Full variable domain (rest looked up from reference TRBV5-4 and TRBJ1-2): ETGVTQSPTHLIKTRGQQVTLRCSSQSGHNTVSWYQQALGQGPQFIFQYYREEENGRGNFPPRFSGLQFPNYSSELNVNALELDDSALYLCASSSGTDYGYTFGSGTRLTVV.

This chain joins TRBV7-9 and TRBJ1-1; TRBD1 agrees at 7 bases. This CDR3 has 11 residues. Germline V gene sequence: CDR1 SEHNR, CDR2 FQNEAQ (reference sequence). The ends lost 5 bases at V and 8 bases at J; junction bases unmatched: 2. CDR3 loop: CASSMGQEAFF. In DNA, the CDR3 is TGTGCCAGCAGCATGGGACAGGAAGCTTTCTTT.

This clone was seen repeatedly, ten times or more. The chain is built from TRBV6-4 and TRBJ2-1; 9 bases agree with TRBD1. Unmatched junction bases numbered 9, after V lost 6 bases and J lost 12 bases. There are 13 residues in the CDR3. Germline-derived CDR1 and CDR2 are MRHNA and SNTAGT. CDR3 DNA sequence: TGTGCCAGCAGCCCAGACAGGGGGGAAGGGCAGTTCTTC. Its protein product is CASSPDRGEGQFF.

The rearrangement uses TRBV9 and TRBJ2-5, with D possibly being TRBD1 (5 bases). V was trimmed by 0 bases and J by 2 bases, leaving 14 bases between them. The CDR3 runs to 16 residues. Germline V gene sequence: CDR1 SGDLS, CDR2 YYNGEE. CDR3 bases: TGTGCCAGCAGCGTAGCTAGGCAGGGTGGGCAAGAGACCCAGTACTTC. It yields the protein CASSVARQGGQETQYF.

The gene calls are TRBV20-1 and TRBJ2-4; 9 nucleotides match TRBD2. CDR3 length: 17 amino acids. CDR1 is DFQATT and CDR2 is SNEGSKA in the germline V gene (reference sequence). The trim removed 3 bases at V and 8 bases at J, leaving 17 bases unmatched. CDR3 loop: CSASTLRGGPGGDIQYF. For the CDR3, the DNA is TGCAGTGCTAGTACCCTGCGGGGGGGCCCGGGGGGTGACATTCAGTACTTC.

The J gene is TRBJ2-3, the V gene TRBV7-2; 8 bases map to TRBD2. Germline V gene sequence: CDR1 SGHTA, CDR2 FQGNSA. The CDR3 is 17 amino acids. V dropped 4 bases and J dropped 5; count of bases not matched to a gene: 14. CDR3 protein: CASSSPRGGPVVDTQYF. In nucleotides, the CDR3 is TGTGCCAGCAGCTCTCCTCGGGGGGGGCCGGTGGTAGATACGCAGTATTTT. Variable domain in full (rest from reference TRBV7-2 and TRBJ2-3): GAGVSQSPSNKVTEKGKDVELRCDPISGHTALYWYRQSLGQGLEFLIYFQGNSAPDKSGLPSDRFSAERTGGSVSTLTIQRTQQEDSAVYLCASSSPRGGPVVDTQYFGPGTRLTVL.

The chain uses TRBV4-1 and TRBJ1-5; 10 bases line up with TRBD1. The ends lost 0 bases at V and 7 bases at J; junction bases unmatched: 9. Germline lookup yields CDR1 MGHRA and CDR2 YSYEKL. The CDR3 sequence is 17 residues long. The CDR3 coding sequence is TGCGCCAGCAGCCAAGATCGCCGACAGGGGGCTTCCCAGCCCCAGCATTTT. As protein: CASSQDRRQGASQPQHF.

The table lists this clone with many counts. The chain uses TRBV9 and TRBJ1-3; D possibly corresponds to TRBD1 (5 bases). The length of the CDR3 is 15 residues. The germline V gene has CDR1 SGDLS and CDR2 YYNGEE. The V end lost 0 bases, the J end lost 4 bases, and 11 bases lay between the germline ends. The CDR3: CASSVDGTGGNTIYF. CDR3 DNA: TGTGCCAGCAGCGTAGATGGGACTGGGGGAAACACCATATATTTT.

This chain uses TRBV4-2 with TRBJ1-2; TRBD1 might be the D (6 bases). V was cut by 0 bases and J by 8 bases, with 28 bases left in between. The germline gives CDR1 LGHNA, CDR2 YNFKEQ. CDR3 length: 19 residues. In DNA form, the CDR3 reads TGTGCCAGCAGCCAAGAGATTTTGTCCGCCGGGACACGTCAAGGCGGCTACACCTTC. This gives the protein CASSQEILSAGTRQGGYTF.

This clone has a single count. The CDR3 loop is CASSLVEGLQGSNQPQHF. DNA of the CDR3: TGCGCCAGCAGCTTGGTGGAGGGCCTACAGGGGTCCAATCAGCCCCAGCATTTT. V and J are TRBV5-1 and TRBJ1-5, with 7 positions matching TRBD1. V was pared by 0 bases and J by 3 bases, with 12 bases of the junction left unmatched. The CDR3 spans 18 residues. Germline CDR1 SGHRS, CDR2 YFSETQ.

The chain has TRBV6-5 and TRBJ1-6; TRBD1 matches 8 bases. Germline CDR1 is MNHEY and CDR2 is SVGAGI. The CDR3 consists of 15 residues. J was trimmed by 8 bases and V by 4 bases; bases with no gene match: 7. CDR3 protein: CASSFTDRGDSPLHF. CDR3 nucleotide sequence: TGTGCCAGCAGTTTTACCGACAGGGGAGATTCACCCCTCCACTTT.

Concerning this clone itself: Other DNA sequences in this specimen translate into the identical CDR3. V gene TRBV3-1 (or the pseudogene TRBV3-2) combines with J gene TRBJ1-1, with D maybe TRBD1 (5 bases). There are 11 residues in the CDR3. Trimming cost V 6 bases and J 5 bases, with 7 bases left between them. Germline CDR1 and CDR2: LGHDT and YNNKEL (reference sequence). CDR3 loop: CASRGGTEAFF. Written as DNA, the CDR3 is TGTGCCAGCAGGGGGGGGACTGAAGCTTTCTTT.

This chain joins TRBV4-1 and TRBJ2-7, with a weak D call TRBD2 (6 bases). Trimming took off 1 base at V and 3 bases at J, with 13 bases between the two ends. Per germline, CDR1 MGHRA and CDR2 YSYEKL. This CDR3 comprises 15 residues. For the CDR3, the DNA is TGCGCCAGCAGCCAAGCTCCCGGGGGTCACTACGAGCAGTACGTC. Its translation: CASSQAPGGHYEQYV.

J is TRBJ2-2 and V is TRBV25-1, with a tentative D call TRBD2 (6 bases). The germline V and J ends were trimmed by 6 bases and 4 bases, with 12 bases remaining between them. CDR3 length: 14 amino acids. The germline gives CDR1 MGHDK, CDR2 SYGVNS. CDR3 protein: CASSRSGSTGELFF. The DNA of the CDR3 is TGTGCCAGCAGCCGCTCCGGGAGCACCGGGGAGCTGTTTTTT.

This clone occurred once. This CDR3 reads CASSRTSGGPWEANVLTF. CDR3 nucleotide sequence: TGTGCCAGCAGTCGGACTAGCGGGGGGCCCTGGGAGGCCAACGTCCTGACTTTC. This rearrangement joins TRBV6-2 or TRBV6-3 to TRBJ2-6; 14 bases align to TRBD2. The CDR3 sequence is 18 residues long. Germline V gives CDR1 MNHEY, CDR2 SVGEGT. V trimming: 5 bases; J trimming: 6 bases; junction bases outside the gene matches: 9.

This rearrangement joins TRBV13 to TRBJ2-4; TRBD1 agrees at 8 bases. CDR1 and CDR2 from the germline V gene are PRHDT and FYEKMQ (reference sequence). Trimming removed 5 bases from V and 9 bases from J; junction bases left unmatched: 12. The length of the CDR3 is 15 residues. The CDR3 sequence is CASSTPTGAEGIQYF. The CDR3 nucleotides are TGTGCCAGCAGCACCCCGACAGGGGCTGAGGGCATTCAGTACTTC.

This chain connects TRBV7-9 to TRBJ2-3; 9 bases line up with TRBD1. V was clipped by 5 bases and J by 9 bases; unmatched bases: 6. CDR1 is SEHNR and CDR2 is FQNEAQ in the germline V gene (reference sequence). CDR3 length equals 13 residues. This CDR3 is CASSPQGAGTQYF. DNA of the CDR3: TGTGCCAGCAGCCCACAGGGGGCAGGCACGCAGTATTTT.

This clone was observed a single time. The J gene is TRBJ2-7, the V gene TRBV24-1; no definite D call. Trimming removed 1 base from V and 2 bases from J, with 11 bases in between. From germline, CDR1 is KGHDR and CDR2 SFDVKD. The CDR3 totals 15 residues. CDR3 sequence: CATSDLGGAAYEQYV. The CDR3 DNA reads TGTGCCACCAGTGATTTAGGCGGAGCCGCCTACGAGCAGTACGTC.

The chain uses TRBV5-5 and TRBJ1-2; possibly TRBD1 for D (5 bases). This CDR3 has 19 residues. From germline, CDR1 is SGHKS and CDR2 YYEKEE (reference sequence). V was clipped by 0 bases and J by 1 base, with 22 bases between them. The CDR3 spells CASSLARAAAQNYNYGYTF. Here the CDR3 DNA reads TGTGCCAGCAGCTTGGCCAGGGCAGCCGCCCAAAATTATAACTATGGCTACACCTTC.

This sequence joins TRBV11-1 and TRBJ2-5; TRBD2 is a possible D gene (6 bases). CDR1 and CDR2 from the germline V gene are SGHAT and FQDESV (reference sequence). The CDR3 runs 14 residues. V dropped 6 bases and J dropped 3 bases, with 14 bases sitting between them. The CDR3 protein is CASRIGGAEETQYF. CDR3 in DNA: TGTGCCAGCAGGATCGGCGGGGCTGAAGAGACCCAGTACTTC.

The rearrangement joins TRBV9 to TRBJ1-2, with 11 bases identical to TRBD1. V trimming: 5 bases; J trimming: 4 bases; junction bases outside the gene matches: 7. Germline values: CDR1 SGDLS, CDR2 YYNGEE. The CDR3 sequence is 15 residues long. The CDR3 region is CASRIGTGGIYGYTF. The CDR3 DNA follows: TGTGCCAGCAGGATCGGGACAGGGGGGATCTATGGCTACACCTTC.

This clone was counted between two and nine times. The chain links TRBV10-1 to TRBJ1-1; TRBD1 might be the D (6 bases). CDR3 length: 13 residues. The germline gives CDR1 WNHNN, CDR2 SYGVQD (reference sequence). Trimming left V 6 bases short and J 1 base short, with 9 bases between. CDR3 DNA: TGCGCCAGCAGCCTGGGACAGAACACTGAAGCTTTCTTT. Protein sequence: CASSLGQNTEAFF.

This sequence joins TRBV2 and TRBJ1-3; D is perhaps TRBD1 (5 bases). The V gene's germline CDR1 is SNHLY and CDR2 FYNNEI. The CDR3 has 14 residues. V was shortened by 7 bases and J by 2 bases, with 12 bases between the two germline ends. This CDR3 is CASKAGDPGNTIYF. Here the CDR3 DNA reads TGTGCCAGCAAAGCGGGGGACCCTGGAAACACCATATATTTT.